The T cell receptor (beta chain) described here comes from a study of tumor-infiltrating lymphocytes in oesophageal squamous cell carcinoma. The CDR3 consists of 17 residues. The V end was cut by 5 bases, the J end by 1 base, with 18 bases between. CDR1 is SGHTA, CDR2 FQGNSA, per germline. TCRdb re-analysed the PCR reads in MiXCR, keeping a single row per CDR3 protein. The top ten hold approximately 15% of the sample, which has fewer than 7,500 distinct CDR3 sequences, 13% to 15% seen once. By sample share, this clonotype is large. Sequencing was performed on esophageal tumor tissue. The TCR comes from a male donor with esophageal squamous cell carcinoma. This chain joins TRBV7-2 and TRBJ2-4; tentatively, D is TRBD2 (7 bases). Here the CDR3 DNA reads TGTGCCAGCAGCAAGTTTAGGCGGGGGCTCGCCAAAAACATTCAGTACTTC. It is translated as CASSKFRRGLAKNIQYF.